These 10 T cell receptor beta chains were sequenced from one sample in a study of T cell clones after liver transplantation. The repertoire was sequenced with immunoSEQ multiplex PCR; TCRdb's copy has only in-frame clones and lacks some. The sample has tens of thousands of clones, 70% to 90% seen once. The material sequenced was CD4+ T cells from blood, taken at the 22-month timepoint. These receptor sequences come from a human patient who received a liver transplant. Some T cells may be provided by the graft donor.

The chain employs TRBV5-6 and TRBJ2-2, with 12 bases that match TRBD2. V shed 7 bases and J 7 bases; nucleotides not matched to a gene: 8. The CDR3 is made up of 15 amino acids. CDR1 SGHDT and CDR2 YYEEEE come from the germline V gene. The CDR3 reads CASSPSGGAFGELFF. CDR3 sequence (DNA): TGTGCCAGCTCTCCTAGCGGGGGGGCTTTCGGGGAGCTGTTTTTT.

The chain employs TRBV9 and TRBJ2-5; D uncertain. This CDR3 contains 15 residues. Trimming shortened V by 0 bases and J by 4 bases, and 13 bases separated the two germline ends. Germline CDR1 SGDLS, CDR2 YYNGEE. CDR3 sequence: CASSVEGLSGETQYF. DNA of the CDR3: TGTGCCAGCAGCGTAGAGGGTCTTTCCGGAGAGACCCAGTACTTC.

The CDR3 loop reads CASSGGPAGARGTQYF. CDR3 nucleotide sequence: TGTGCCAGCAGCGGGGGCCCCGCGGGGGCCAGGGGGACCCAGTACTTC. The chain joins TRBV9 to TRBJ2-5, with TRBD2 as a possible D gene (7 bases). V was trimmed by 3 bases and J by 7 bases, leaving 22 bases between them. Germline assignment: CDR1 SGDLS and CDR2 YYNGEE. This CDR3 is 16 amino acids long.

The V and J genes are TRBV7-3 and TRBJ2-1; D uncertain. The CDR3 extends over 12 amino acids. Germline values: CDR1 SGHTA, CDR2 FQGTGA. Trimming removed 4 bases at V and 9 bases at J, with 10 bases between. CDR3 sequence (DNA): TGTGCCAGCAGCTCATATGTTACTGAGCAGTTCTTC. Translated, it gives CASSSYVTEQFF.

The rearrangement links TRBV5-8 to TRBJ2-7, with 7 nucleotides matching TRBD1. V was pared by 4 bases and J by 1 base, with 5 bases of the junction left unmatched. The germline V gene has CDR1 SGHTS and CDR2 YDEGEE. The CDR3 has 14 residues. CDR3 loop: CASSPRTGSYEQYF. CDR3 nucleotide sequence: TGTGCCAGCAGCCCAAGGACAGGTTCCTACGAGCAGTACTTC.

This chain links TRBV27 with TRBJ1-1, with D tentatively TRBD1 (6 bases). V lost 6 bases and J lost 0, with 14 bases in between. Germline CDR1 MNHEY, CDR2 SMNVEV (reference sequence). The CDR3 totals 15 residues. CDR3 coding DNA: TGTGCCAGCAGGCGTGCCAGGGGAGTGAACACTGAAGCTTTCTTT. Protein sequence: CASRRARGVNTEAFF.

The chain employs TRBV4-3 and TRBJ1-5; no clear D gene. Trimming shortened V by 2 bases and J by 2 bases, and 10 bases separated the two germline ends. The CDR3 runs to 15 residues. Germline values: CDR1 LGHNA, CDR2 YSLEER. The CDR3 loop is CASSQHSVGNQPQHF. DNA for the CDR3: TGCGCCAGCAGCCAACATTCAGTGGGCAATCAGCCCCAGCATTTT.

This clone was seen only once. V is TRBV11-2 and J is TRBJ1-5; tentative D call: TRBD1 (6 bases). Germline loops: CDR1 SGHAT, CDR2 FQNNGV. V was shortened by 5 bases and J by 1 base, with 15 bases between the two germline ends. The CDR3 loop spans 16 amino acids. Here the CDR3 reads CASSKGGGRSNQPQHF. CDR3 DNA sequence: TGTGCCAGCAGCAAGGGGGGCGGCCGGAGCAATCAGCCCCAGCATTTT.

The genes are TRBV5-1 and TRBJ2-5; 16 nucleotides align to TRBD2. This CDR3 is 16 amino acids long. V trimming: 4 bases; J trimming: 5 bases; junction bases outside the gene matches: 5. Germline CDR1 reads SGHRS; CDR2 reads YFSETQ. Here the CDR3 DNA reads TGCGCCAGCAGCGTAGGGACTAGCGGGAGGGTTGAGACCCAGTACTTC. Its protein product is CASSVGTSGRVETQYF.

The V and J genes are TRBV4-2 and TRBJ1-2; D gene ambiguous. Germline CDR1 is LGHNA and CDR2 is YNFKEQ. V lost 0 bases, J lost 4 bases, and 9 bases lay in between. The CDR3 totals 14 residues. The CDR3 sequence is CASSQDMVGYGYTF. In nucleotides, the CDR3 is TGTGCCAGCAGCCAAGATATGGTTGGCTATGGCTACACCTTC.